This T cell receptor (beta chain) was sequenced in a study of cytomegalovirus exposure and HLA in healthy donors. About the study: The 650 to 850 first-cohort repertoires and the 95 to 150 validation repertoires shared the same platform, a later analysis reported. Notes on the study in general: Across donors, most TCRs were seen rarely, yet some public ones were widespread.

The donors were members of the roughly 120-subject validation cohort (separate from the approximately 670-subject first cohort). This clone was seen more than once but under ten times. Its cognate antigen is unknown. The V and J ends lost 8 bases and 7 bases respectively, with 18 bases between them. Germline values: CDR1 PRHDT, CDR2 FYEKMQ (reference sequence). The CDR3 covers 14 residues. The method was immunoSEQ multiplex PCR; TCRdb's version includes in-frame clones alone and lacks a portion of them. This sample has about 350,000 clones, with about nine tenths found just once. This receptor was taken from a woman aged 25-40 years in good health and CMV-seropositive. The chain has TRBV13 and TRBJ2-1; no reliable D call. The sequencing input was PBMCs. The CDR3 region has the DNA TGTGCCAGCGCAACGGGCCTAGAAAGAAATGAGCAGTTCTTC. The encoded protein is CASATGLERNEQFF.